Below are 14 T cell receptor beta chains sequenced from a single sample in a study of PD-1 blockade in classical Hodgkin lymphoma. Sequencing was performed with immunoSEQ multiplex PCR; in TCRdb, only in-frame clones are kept and a portion is missing. Altogether tens of thousands of clones are present, about 88% being singletons, with the ten largest covering about 0.8%. As for time point: cycle 4 day 1 (C4D1), after more than 5 weeks of nivolumab. Autologous stem cell transplantation was followed by relapse in every patient, and brentuximab vedotin exposure varied. Researchers used magnetic negative selection to pull out pure CD4+ T cells from thawed PBMCs. The specimen comprised CD4+ T cells from blood, sampled before the fourth cycle of nivolumab. These receptors all stem from a human donor with classical Hodgkin lymphoma.

This clone was recorded only once. The chain employs TRBV18 and TRBJ1-1, with D unclear. The V gene's germline CDR1 is KGHSH and CDR2 LQKENI. CDR3 length: 13 residues. V lost 8 bases and J lost 0, with 10 bases in between. Here the CDR3 DNA reads TGTGCCAGCCTGCCGGAGATGAACACTGAAGCTTTCTTT. Encoded protein: CASLPEMNTEAFF.

The rearrangement links TRBV7-9 to TRBJ1-5, with D tentatively TRBD1 (5 bases). The CDR3 consists of 14 residues. From germline, CDR1 is SEHNR and CDR2 FQNEAQ (reference sequence). V was cut by 3 bases and J by 3 bases, with 9 bases left in between. The CDR3 region has the DNA TGTGCCAGCAGCTTCGGGACGGCCAATCAGCCCCAGCATTTT. The encoded protein is CASSFGTANQPQHF.

The genes are TRBV6-1 and TRBJ1-5; the D is unclear. V lost 0 bases and J 6 bases, leaving 6 bases between the germline ends. CDR1 MNHNS and CDR2 SASEGT come from the germline V gene. This CDR3 contains 13 residues. CDR3 region: CASSEARGQPQHF. In nucleotides, the CDR3 is TGTGCCAGCAGTGAAGCGCGGGGTCAGCCCCAGCATTTT.

The chain employs TRBV28 and TRBJ2-2; weak D call: TRBD1 (6 bases). The CDR3 totals 16 residues. The V end lost 2 bases, the J end lost 4 bases, and 14 bases lay between the germline ends. In germline, CDR1 is MDHEN, CDR2 SYDVKM. The CDR3 sequence: CASSLGIMGATGELFF. In nucleotides, the CDR3 is TGTGCCAGCAGTTTAGGTATAATGGGGGCCACCGGGGAGCTGTTTTTT.

CDR3 nucleotides: TGTGCCTGGAGGCAGGGCAATTATGGCTACACCTTC. This translates into CAWRQGNYGYTF. The J gene is TRBJ1-2, the V gene TRBV30; D possibly corresponds to TRBD1 (5 bases). CDR3 length equals 12 residues. Trimming took 3 bases from V and 5 from J, leaving 10 bases between them. Germline-derived CDR1 and CDR2 are GTSNPN and SVGIG (reference sequence).

The chain combines TRBV4-1 with TRBJ1-2; tentative D call: TRBD1 (6 bases). V lost 3 bases, J lost 5 bases, and 16 bases lay in between. There are 15 residues in the CDR3. The V gene's germline CDR1 is MGHRA and CDR2 YSYEKL. In DNA, the CDR3 is TGCGCCAGCAGCCAGCCCGCCGGACAGTTTTATGGCTACACCTTC. Translation: CASSQPAGQFYGYTF.

This clone has a single count. The V call is TRBV4-2, the J call TRBJ1-1, with no clear D. The germline V gene encodes CDR1 LGHNA and CDR2 YNFKEQ. V was clipped by 1 base and J by 1 base, with 19 bases between them. CDR3 length: 18 amino acids. The CDR3 is CASSQVRGVGQRNTEAFF. The CDR3, as DNA: TGTGCCAGCAGCCAAGTTCGTGGAGTAGGCCAGAGGAACACTGAAGCTTTCTTT.

The chain has TRBV7-9 and TRBJ2-1; 10 nucleotides line up with TRBD2. This CDR3 contains 17 residues. J lost 7 bases, V lost 5 bases, and 14 bases had no gene match. Germline V gene sequence: CDR1 SEHNR, CDR2 FQNEAQ (reference sequence). CDR3 nucleotides: TGTGCCAGCAGCGCCCCTCGGCTAGCGGGGGATTGGAATGAGCAGTTCTTC. It codes for CASSAPRLAGDWNEQFF.

The genes are TRBV19 and TRBJ2-7, with 9 bases that match TRBD1. Per the germline V gene, CDR1 is LNHDA and CDR2 is SQIVND (reference sequence). V was pared by 5 bases and J by 1 base, with 6 bases of the junction left unmatched. The CDR3 consists of 15 residues. In nucleotides, the CDR3 is TGTGCCAGTAGTTTCAGGACAGGGGCGTCCTACGAGCAGTACTTC. It encodes CASSFRTGASYEQYF. The full variable domain, with the rest looked up from reference TRBV19 and TRBJ2-7, is DGGITQSPKYLFRKEGQNVTLSCEQNLNHDAMYWYRQDPGQGLRLIYYSQIVNDFQKGDIAEGYSVSREKKESFPLTVTSAQKNPTAFYLCASSFRTGASYEQYFGPGTRLTVT.

This chain links TRBV5-1 with TRBJ1-2; 8 bases fit TRBD1. The germline CDR1 and CDR2 sequences are SGHRS and YFSETQ. With V trimmed by 4 bases and J by 5 bases, 16 bases remained unmatched. CDR3 size: 17 residues. CDR3 sequence reads: CASSPIPVQGAWYGYTF. The CDR3 DNA is TGCGCCAGCAGCCCAATCCCAGTCCAGGGGGCCTGGTATGGCTACACCTTC.

This chain connects TRBV10-2 to TRBJ1-1; 9 bases align to TRBD1. After removal of 6 bases from V and 5 bases from J, the junction contained 7 bases not matched to a gene. The CDR3 has 14 residues. Germline assignment: CDR1 WSHSY and CDR2 SAAADI. The chain's CDR3 is CASRGRQGGTEAFF. DNA of the CDR3: TGCGCCAGCAGAGGGCGACAGGGGGGAACTGAAGCTTTCTTT.

J is TRBJ2-7 and V is TRBV7-9; 10 bases are shared with TRBD1. CDR3 size: 14 residues. The ends lost 7 bases at V and 3 bases at J; junction bases unmatched: 6. Germline CDR1 and CDR2: SEHNR and FQNEAQ (reference sequence). CDR3 sequence (DNA): TGTGCCAGCACCCCGGGACAGGGGAGCTACGAGCAGTACTTC. It yields the protein CASTPGQGSYEQYF. Full variable domain (remainder filled in from reference TRBV7-9 and TRBJ2-7): DTGVSQNPRHKITKRGQNVTFRCDPISEHNRLYWYRQTLGQGPEFLTYFQNEAQLEKSRLLSDRFSAERPKGSFSTLEIQRTEQGDSAMYLCASTPGQGSYEQYFGPGTRLTVT.

The genes are TRBV9 and TRBJ2-1; maybe TRBD2 (6 bases). This CDR3 contains 19 residues. Germline loops: CDR1 SGDLS, CDR2 YYNGEE. Trimming took off 0 bases at V and 0 bases at J, with 19 bases between the two ends. Here the CDR3 DNA reads TGTGCCAGCAGCGTAGCGGTAGTGGCGGGGTTCTTCTCCTACAATGAGCAGTTCTTC. Amino acids: CASSVAVVAGFFSYNEQFF.

The chain uses TRBV5-5 and TRBJ1-6, with D perhaps matching TRBD1 (5 bases). Trimming pared 4 bases from V and 0 bases from J, leaving 17 bases between. The CDR3 consists of 18 residues. Germline CDR1 reads SGHKS; CDR2 reads YYEKEE (reference sequence). CDR3 nucleotide sequence: TGTGCCAGCAGCCGTGGACACCTCCCGAGCTCCTATAATTCACCCCTCCACTTT. Translating gives CASSRGHLPSSYNSPLHF. The variable domain in full, with the rest retrieved from reference TRBV5-5 and TRBJ1-6, is DAGVTQSPTHLIKTRGQQVTLRCSPISGHKSVSWYQQVLGQGPQFIFQYYEKEERGRGNFPDRFSARQFPNYSSELNVNALLLGDSALYLCASSRGHLPSSYNSPLHFGNGTRLTVT.